This entry concerns a single T cell receptor beta chain. The antigen is not known. The data belong to a study of beta chain features in type 1 diabetes. All of the isolated RNA was reverse transcribed, so expressed TCRB transcripts were sequenced. Method: immunoSEQ multiplex PCR; TCRdb's copy keeps in-frame clones and lacks some. The table shows around 40,000 clones, with just over 50% occurring only once. Each donor gave one heparinised blood draw averaging roughly 100 mL. Study outcomes and limitations: In all four CD4+ subsets, TCRB CDR3 length was significantly, moderately reduced in type 1 diabetes. The study found that naive, central memory and Treg TCRB repertoires appeared more similar in patients than in healthy donors. The influence of HLA type on TCRB rearrangement stayed undetermined.

Trimming cost V 0 bases and J 13 bases; bases outside gene matches: 2. Per the germline V gene, CDR1 is SGHRS and CDR2 is YFSETQ. The length of the CDR3 is 12 residues. The clonotype originates from a woman aged 18-29 years in good health. The chain couples TRBV5-1 to TRBJ2-1; 9 bases fit TRBD1. The material sequenced was Tregs from blood. Written as DNA, the CDR3 is TGCGCCAGCAGCTTGGAACAGGGGGCACAGTTCTTC. Its protein is CASSLEQGAQFF. The entire variable domain, with the rest obtained from reference TRBV5-1 and TRBJ2-1, is as follows: KAGVTQTPRYLIKTRGQQVTLSCSPISGHRSVSWYQQTPGQGLQFLFEYFSETQRNKGNFPGRFSGRQFSNSRSEMNVSTLELGDSALYLCASSLEQGAQFFGPGTRLTVL.